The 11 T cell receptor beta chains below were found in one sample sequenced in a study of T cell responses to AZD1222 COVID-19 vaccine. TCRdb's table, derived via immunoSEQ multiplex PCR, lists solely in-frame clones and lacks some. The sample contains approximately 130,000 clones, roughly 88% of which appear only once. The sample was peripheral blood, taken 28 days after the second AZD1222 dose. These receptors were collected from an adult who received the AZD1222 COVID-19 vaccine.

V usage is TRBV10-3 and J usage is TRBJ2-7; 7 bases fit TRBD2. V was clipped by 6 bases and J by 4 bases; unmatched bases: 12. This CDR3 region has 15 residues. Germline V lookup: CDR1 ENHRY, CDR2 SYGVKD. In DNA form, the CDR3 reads TGTGCCATCAGGGGCCCCCGGGGCGGGGGTTACGAGCAGTACTTC. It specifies CAIRGPRGGGYEQYF.

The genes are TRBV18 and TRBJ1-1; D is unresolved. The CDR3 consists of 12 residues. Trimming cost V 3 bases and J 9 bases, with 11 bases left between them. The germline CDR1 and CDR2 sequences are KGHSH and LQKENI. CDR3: CASSPRTDKAFF. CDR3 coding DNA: TGTGCCAGCTCACCCCGGACGGATAAAGCTTTCTTT.

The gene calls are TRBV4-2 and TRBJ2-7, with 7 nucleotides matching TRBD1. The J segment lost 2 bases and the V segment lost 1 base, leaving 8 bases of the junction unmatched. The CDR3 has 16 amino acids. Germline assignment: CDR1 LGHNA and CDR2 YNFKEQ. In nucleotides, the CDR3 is TGTGCCAGCAGCCAAGGGACAGGCACAATCGCCTACGAGCAGTACTTC. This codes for CASSQGTGTIAYEQYF.

DNA for the CDR3: TGTGCCAGCAGTCCCGGGCATAGAGGGTTTGGAAACACCATATATTTT. The encoded protein is CASSPGHRGFGNTIYF. This sequence joins TRBV28 and TRBJ1-3; D is uncertain. Per the germline V gene, CDR1 is MDHEN and CDR2 is SYDVKM. The CDR3 spans 16 residues. The germline V and J ends were trimmed by 5 bases and 3 bases, with 17 bases remaining between them.

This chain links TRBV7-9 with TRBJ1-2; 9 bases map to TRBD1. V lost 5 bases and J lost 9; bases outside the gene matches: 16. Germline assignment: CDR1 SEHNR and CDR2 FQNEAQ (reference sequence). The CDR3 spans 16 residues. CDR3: CASSPGAPATGGRYTF. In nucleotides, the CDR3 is TGTGCCAGCAGCCCTGGGGCCCCGGCGACAGGGGGACGCTACACCTTC.

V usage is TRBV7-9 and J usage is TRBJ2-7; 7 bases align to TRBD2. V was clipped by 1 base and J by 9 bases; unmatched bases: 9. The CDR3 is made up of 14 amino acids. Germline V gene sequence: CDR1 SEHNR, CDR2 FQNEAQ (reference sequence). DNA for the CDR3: TGTGCCAGCAGCTTAGTGGGAGGGCCGTCCGGGCAGTACTTC. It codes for CASSLVGGPSGQYF. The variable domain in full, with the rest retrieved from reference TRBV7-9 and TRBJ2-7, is DTGVSQNPRHKITKRGQNVTFRCDPISEHNRLYWYRQTLGQGPEFLTYFQNEAQLEKSRLLSDRFSAERPKGSFSTLEIQRTEQGDSAMYLCASSLVGGPSGQYFGPGTRLTVT.

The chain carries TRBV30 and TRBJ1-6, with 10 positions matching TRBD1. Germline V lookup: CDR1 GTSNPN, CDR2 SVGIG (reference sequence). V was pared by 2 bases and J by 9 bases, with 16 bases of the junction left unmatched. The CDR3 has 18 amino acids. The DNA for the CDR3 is TGTGCCTGGAGTAGGGGGACAGGGGCTATCGTCCAAAGTTCACCCCTCCACTTT. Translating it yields CAWSRGTGAIVQSSPLHF.

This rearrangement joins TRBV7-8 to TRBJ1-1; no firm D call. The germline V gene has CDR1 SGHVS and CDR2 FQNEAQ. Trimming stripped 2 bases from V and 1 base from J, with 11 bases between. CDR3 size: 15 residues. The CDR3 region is CASSLFSGRNTEAFF. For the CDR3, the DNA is TGTGCCAGCAGCTTATTTTCGGGCAGGAACACTGAAGCTTTCTTT.

For the CDR3, the DNA is TGTGCCAGCAGCCTTCGGGATCTCACAGATACGCAGTATTTT. It is translated as CASSLRDLTDTQYF. The chain carries TRBV9 and TRBJ2-3; TRBD2 is a possible D gene (5 bases). Germline lookup yields CDR1 SGDLS and CDR2 YYNGEE. Trimming cost V 4 bases and J 2 bases, with 11 bases left between them. There are 14 residues in the CDR3.

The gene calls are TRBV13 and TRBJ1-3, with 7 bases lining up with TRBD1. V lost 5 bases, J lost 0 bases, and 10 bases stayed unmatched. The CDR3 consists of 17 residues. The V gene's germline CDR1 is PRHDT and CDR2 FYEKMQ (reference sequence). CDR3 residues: CASSPGGGQNSGNTIYF. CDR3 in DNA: TGTGCCAGCAGCCCAGGCGGGGGACAGAACTCTGGAAACACCATATATTTT.

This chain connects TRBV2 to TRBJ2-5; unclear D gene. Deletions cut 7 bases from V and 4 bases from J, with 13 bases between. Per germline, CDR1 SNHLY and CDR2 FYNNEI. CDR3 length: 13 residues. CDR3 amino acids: CASTLDRRETQYF. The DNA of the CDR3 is TGTGCCAGCACCCTGGATCGTCGAGAGACCCAGTACTTC.